One and the same sample provided the 3 T cell receptor beta chains below, sequenced in a study of cytomegalovirus exposure and HLA in healthy donors. Assay: immunoSEQ multiplex PCR; the TCRdb copy retains only in-frame clones and omits some. Here the sample spans 140,000 or so clones, roughly 87% being singletons. The sequencing input was PBMCs. These receptors all stem from a man aged 18 to 35 in good health and CMV-seropositive.

This sequence joins TRBV5-6 and TRBJ2-1; 7 positions match TRBD2. Germline loops: CDR1 SGHDT, CDR2 YYEEEE. The CDR3 totals 16 residues. The V segment lost 5 bases and the J segment 7 bases; nucleotides outside the gene matches: 15. For the CDR3, the DNA is TGTGCCAGCAGTAGGCGACTAGCCCCTCCGGGGAATGAGCAGTTCTTC. Translated, it gives CASSRRLAPPGNEQFF.

The rearrangement uses TRBV19 and TRBJ2-3; the match to TRBD2 covers 7 bases. V shed 3 bases, J shed 4 bases, and the junction held 7 bases outside the gene matches. This CDR3 has 15 residues. Germline V lookup: CDR1 LNHDA, CDR2 SQIVND (reference sequence). In DNA, the CDR3 is TGTGCCAGTAGTATTGGGACTATCGGGGCAGATACGCAGTATTTT. It encodes CASSIGTIGADTQYF.

The chain employs TRBV2 and TRBJ1-5; D call uncertain. CDR3 length: 13 residues. Per the germline V gene, CDR1 is SNHLY and CDR2 is FYNNEI. V dropped 4 bases and J dropped 11 bases, with 15 bases sitting between them. The CDR3: CASSGSGVLSQHF. The CDR3 region has the DNA TGTGCCAGCAGTGGTAGCGGGGTTTTGTCCCAGCATTTT.